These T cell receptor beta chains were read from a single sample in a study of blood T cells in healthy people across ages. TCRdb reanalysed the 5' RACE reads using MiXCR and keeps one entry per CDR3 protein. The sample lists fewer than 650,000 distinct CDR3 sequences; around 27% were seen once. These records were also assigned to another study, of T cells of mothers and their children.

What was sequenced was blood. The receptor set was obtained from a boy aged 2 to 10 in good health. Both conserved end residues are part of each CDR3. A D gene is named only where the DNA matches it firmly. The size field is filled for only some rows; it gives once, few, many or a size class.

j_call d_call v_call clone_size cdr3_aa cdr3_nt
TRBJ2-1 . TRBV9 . CASSVAGVNNEQFF TGTGCCAGCAGCGTAGCGGGGGTCAACAATGAGCAGTTCTTC
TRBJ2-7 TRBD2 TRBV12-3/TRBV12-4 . CASSLHGAGDYEQYF TGTGCCAGCAGTCTACACGGAGCGGGAGACTACGAGCAGTACTTC
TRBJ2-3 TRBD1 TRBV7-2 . CASSPQDRGTDTQYF TGTGCCAGCAGCCCCCAGGACAGGGGCACAGATACGCAGTATTTT
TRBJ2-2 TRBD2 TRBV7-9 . CASSQLAGGATGELFF TGTGCCAGCAGCCAACTAGCGGGAGGTGCCACCGGGGAGCTGTTTTTT
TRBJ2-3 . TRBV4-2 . CASGPEGGTDTQYF TGTGCCAGCGGACCGGAGGGGGGCACAGATACGCAGTATTTT
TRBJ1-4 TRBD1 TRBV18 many CASSLLTPGQGNEKLFF TGTGCCAGCTCACTTCTGACTCCGGGACAGGGAAACGAAAAACTGTTTTTT
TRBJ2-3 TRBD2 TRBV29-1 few CSVEGTSGLTNTQYF TGCAGCGTTGAGGGGACTAGCGGGCTAACAAATACGCAGTATTTT
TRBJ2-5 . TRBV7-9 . CASSLAPGPGATQYF TGTGCCAGCAGCTTAGCACCAGGCCCAGGGGCGACCCAGTACTTC
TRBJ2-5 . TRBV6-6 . CASKPSTRQETQYF TGTGCCAGCAAACCATCGACTCGTCAAGAGACCCAGTACTTC
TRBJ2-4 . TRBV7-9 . CASSRDSKRENIQYF TGTGCCAGCAGCCGGGACAGCAAGCGGGAAAACATTCAGTACTTC
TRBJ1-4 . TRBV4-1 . CASSRRGQSNEKLFF TGCGCCAGCAGCCGCCGAGGACAGTCTAATGAAAAACTGTTTTTT
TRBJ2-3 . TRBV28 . CASSFGLGGTTDTQYF TGTGCCAGCAGTTTTGGACTAGGGGGAACCACAGATACGCAGTATTTT
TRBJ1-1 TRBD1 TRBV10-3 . CATLTGLNTEAFF TGTGCCACGCTGACAGGGCTGAACACTGAAGCTTTCTTT
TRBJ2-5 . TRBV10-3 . CAISETGRGSGETQYF TGTGCCATCAGTGAGACGGGACGAGGGTCGGGCGAGACCCAGTACTTC
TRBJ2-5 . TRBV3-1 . CASSQEGGTQETQYF TGTGCCAGCAGCCAAGAGGGTGGGACACAAGAGACCCAGTACTTC